This T cell receptor beta chain was sequenced in a study of T cell responses to AZD1222 COVID-19 vaccine. Study overall: Recipients boosted at about 4 weeks or about 12 weeks are pooled.

Trimming took 5 bases from V and 6 from J, leaving 28 bases between them. Germline assignment: CDR1 MNHEY and CDR2 SMNVEV (reference sequence). The CDR3 loop spans 18 amino acids. Clones were read by immunoSEQ multiplex PCR, and TCRdb kept only the in-frame ones, dropping some. Among 140,000 to 150,000 clones listed, around 87% were seen once. Specimen: peripheral blood, collected on day 0 of AZD1222 vaccination. This receptor was obtained from an adult in good health. The chain carries TRBV27 and TRBJ1-1; D is ambiguous. CDR3 coding DNA: TGTGCCAGCAGTCCTTCCCCCATCCTGTACCGTACAGAGGCTGAAGCTTTCTTT. It codes for CASSPSPILYRTEAEAFF.